This T cell receptor beta chain was profiled in a study of patients and donors after allogeneic stem cell transplantation. Germline lookup yields CDR1 DFQATT and CDR2 SNEGSKA (reference sequence). V was clipped by 5 bases and J by 5 bases, with 9 bases between them. The CDR3 consists of 11 residues. One entry per CDR3 protein, called by TCRdb with MiXCR from the RT-PCR reads. Among about 960,000 distinct CDR3 sequences listed, roughly 18% were seen once. The origin of this receptor is a human donor who was either an allogeneic HSCT recipient or a stem cell or donor lymphocyte infusion donor (not recorded which). It is not recorded whose cells these are; they may come from a transplant donor. The chain is built from TRBV20-1 and TRBJ1-2; no firm D call. The sample comprised blood, either unsorted or a sorted T cell fraction (not recorded which). This chain's CDR3 is CSASGVYGYTF. CDR3 bases: TGCAGTGCTTCAGGCGTTTATGGCTACACCTTC.